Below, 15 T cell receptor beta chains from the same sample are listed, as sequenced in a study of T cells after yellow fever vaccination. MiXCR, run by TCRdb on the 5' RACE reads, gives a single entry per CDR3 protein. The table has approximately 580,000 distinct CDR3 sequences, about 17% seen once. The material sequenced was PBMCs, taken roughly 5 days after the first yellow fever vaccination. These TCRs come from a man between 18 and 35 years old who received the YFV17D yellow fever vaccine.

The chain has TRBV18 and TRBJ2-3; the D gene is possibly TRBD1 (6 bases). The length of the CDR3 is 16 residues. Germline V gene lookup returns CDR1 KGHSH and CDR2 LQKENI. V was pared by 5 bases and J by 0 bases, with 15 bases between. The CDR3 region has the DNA TGTGCCAGCTCAGACGGACAGACCTCTAGCACAGATACGCAGTATTTT. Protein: CASSDGQTSSTDTQYF.

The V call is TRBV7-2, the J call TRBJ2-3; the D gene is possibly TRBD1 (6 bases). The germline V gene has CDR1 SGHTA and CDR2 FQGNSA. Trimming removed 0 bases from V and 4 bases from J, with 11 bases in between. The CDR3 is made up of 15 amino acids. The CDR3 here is CASSLAPRGADTQYF. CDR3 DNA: TGTGCCAGCAGCTTAGCCCCCAGGGGCGCAGATACGCAGTATTTT.

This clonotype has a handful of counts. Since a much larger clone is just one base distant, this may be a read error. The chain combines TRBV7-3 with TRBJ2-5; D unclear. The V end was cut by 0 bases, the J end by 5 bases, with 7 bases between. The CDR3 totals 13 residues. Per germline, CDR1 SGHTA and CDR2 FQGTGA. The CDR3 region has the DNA TGTGCCAGCAGCTTAACTATCGGGGAGACCCAGTACTTC. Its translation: CASSLTIGETQYF.

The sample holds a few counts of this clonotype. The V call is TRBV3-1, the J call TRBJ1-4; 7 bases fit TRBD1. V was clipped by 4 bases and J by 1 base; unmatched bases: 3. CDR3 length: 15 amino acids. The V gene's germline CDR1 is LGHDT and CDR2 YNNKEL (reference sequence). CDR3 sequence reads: CASSPRQGTNEKLFF. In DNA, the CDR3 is TGTGCCAGCAGCCCCAGACAGGGAACTAATGAAAAACTGTTTTTT.

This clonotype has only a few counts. CDR3 coding DNA: TGTGCCAGCCATCCGGGACAGGGGGGCTATAGCAATCAGCCCCAGCATTTT. The encoded protein is CASHPGQGGYSNQPQHF. The chain has TRBV7-2 and TRBJ1-5; 11 nucleotides align to TRBD1. Trimming cost V 8 bases and J 0 bases; bases outside gene matches: 9. This CDR3 region has 17 residues. CDR1 is SGHTA, CDR2 FQGNSA, per germline.

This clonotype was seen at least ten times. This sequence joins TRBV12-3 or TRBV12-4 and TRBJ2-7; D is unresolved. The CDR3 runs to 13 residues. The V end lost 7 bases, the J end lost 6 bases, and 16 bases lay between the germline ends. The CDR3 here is CASKILGLPEQYF. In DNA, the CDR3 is TGTGCCAGCAAAATTCTAGGCCTGCCCGAGCAGTACTTC.

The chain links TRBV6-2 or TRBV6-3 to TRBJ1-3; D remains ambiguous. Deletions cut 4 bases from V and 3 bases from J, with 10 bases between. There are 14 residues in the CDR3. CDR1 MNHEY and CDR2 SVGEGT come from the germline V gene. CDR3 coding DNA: TGTGCCAGCAGTTCCTGGATGGATGGAAACACCATATATTTT. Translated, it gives CASSSWMDGNTIYF.

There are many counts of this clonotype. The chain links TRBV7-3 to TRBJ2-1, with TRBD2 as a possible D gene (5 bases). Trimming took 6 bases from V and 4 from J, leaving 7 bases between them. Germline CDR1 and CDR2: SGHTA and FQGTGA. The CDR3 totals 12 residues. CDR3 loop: CASSSGYNEQFF. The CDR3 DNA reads TGTGCCAGCAGTTCGGGGTACAATGAGCAGTTCTTC.

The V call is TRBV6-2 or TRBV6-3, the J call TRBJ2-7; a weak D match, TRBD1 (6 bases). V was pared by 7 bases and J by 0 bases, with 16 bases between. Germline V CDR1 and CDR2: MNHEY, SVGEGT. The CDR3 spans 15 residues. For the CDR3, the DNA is TGTGCCAGCACCGCCAGGACAGTTGGCTCCTACGAGCAGTACTTC. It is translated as CASTARTVGSYEQYF.

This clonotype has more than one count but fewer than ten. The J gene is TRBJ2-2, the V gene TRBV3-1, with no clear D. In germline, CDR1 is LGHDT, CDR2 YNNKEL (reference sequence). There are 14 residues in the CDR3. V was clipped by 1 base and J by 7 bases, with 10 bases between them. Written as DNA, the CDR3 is TGTGCCAGCAGCCAAGGTCACGGTTACGGGGAGCTGTTTTTT. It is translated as CASSQGHGYGELFF.

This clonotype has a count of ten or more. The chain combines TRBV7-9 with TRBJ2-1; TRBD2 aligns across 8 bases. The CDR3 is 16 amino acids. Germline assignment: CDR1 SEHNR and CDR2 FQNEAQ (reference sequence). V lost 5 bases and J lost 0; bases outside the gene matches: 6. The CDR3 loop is CASSVTRGASYNEQFF. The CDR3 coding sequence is TGTGCCAGCAGCGTAACGCGGGGGGCCTCCTACAATGAGCAGTTCTTC.

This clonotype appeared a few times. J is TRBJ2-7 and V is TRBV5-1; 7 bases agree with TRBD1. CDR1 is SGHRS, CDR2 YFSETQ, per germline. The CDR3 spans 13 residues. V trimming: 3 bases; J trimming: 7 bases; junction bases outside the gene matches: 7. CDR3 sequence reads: CASSSSDRTEQYV. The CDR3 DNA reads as TGCGCCAGCAGCTCTTCGGACAGGACAGAGCAGTACGTC.

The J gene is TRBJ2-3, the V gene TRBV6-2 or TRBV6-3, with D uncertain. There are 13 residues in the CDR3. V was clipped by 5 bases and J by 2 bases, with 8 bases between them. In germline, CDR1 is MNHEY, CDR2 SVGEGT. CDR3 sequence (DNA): TGTGCCAGCAGTATTGGAGACACAGATACGCAGTATTTT. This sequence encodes CASSIGDTDTQYF.

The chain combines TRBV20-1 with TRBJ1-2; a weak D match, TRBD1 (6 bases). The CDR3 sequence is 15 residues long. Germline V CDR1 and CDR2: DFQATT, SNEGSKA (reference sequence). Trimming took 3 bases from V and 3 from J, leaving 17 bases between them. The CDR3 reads CSARGRRGGYYGYTF. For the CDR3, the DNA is TGCAGTGCTAGGGGGCGCAGAGGGGGGTACTATGGCTACACCTTC.

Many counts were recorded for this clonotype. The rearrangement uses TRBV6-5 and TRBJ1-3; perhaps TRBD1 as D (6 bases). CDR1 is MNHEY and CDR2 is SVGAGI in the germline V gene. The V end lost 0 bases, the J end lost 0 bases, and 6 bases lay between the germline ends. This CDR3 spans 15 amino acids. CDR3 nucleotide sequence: TGTGCCAGCAGTTACTCAGGGGGCTCTGGAAACACCATATATTTT. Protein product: CASSYSGGSGNTIYF.